A selection of T cell receptor beta chains follows, all from one sample in a study of graft-versus-host responses after intestinal transplantation. Clones were sequenced by immunoSEQ multiplex PCR, and TCRdb holds only the in-frame ones, with some missing. There are over 80,000 clones in the sample; 85% to 95% occur only once, and approximately 0.4% lies in the top ten. Which antigens these TCRs recognize remains unknown. The sample in question was unstimulated CD8+ T cells sorted from spleen or lymph node cells, obtained before transplant. These receptors all come from a human donor who was the organ donor for an intestinal transplant. The CDR3 runs from the conserved cysteine through the conserved F or W. The D gene is left open where the match is weak. Clone sizes are given selectively: once, few, many, or a class where the clone is expanded.

J gene | clone size | D gene | V gene | CDR3 DNA | CDR3 protein
TRBJ2-2 | . | . | TRBV11-2 | TGTGCCAGCAGCTTAGAGAGGTGGCGATACACCGGGGAGCTGTTTTTT | CASSLERWRYTGELFF
TRBJ2-7 | . | . | TRBV15 | TGTGCCACCAGCAGTTCGGACGAGCAGTACTTC | CATSSSDEQYF
TRBJ1-2 | . | . | TRBV5-1 | TGCGCCAGCAGCTTCAGGACAATTTATGGCTACACCTTC | CASSFRTIYGYTF
TRBJ2-7 | . | TRBD2 | TRBV2 | TGTGCCAGCAGTGATAGCGGGCTAGCGGGGGCGCAGAGCTTTTCCTACGAGCAGTACTTC | CASSDSGLAGAQSFSYEQYF
TRBJ2-1 | . | . | TRBV9 | TGTGCCAGCAGCGACGGGAGCCGAATTGAGCAGTTCTTC | CASSDGSRIEQFF
TRBJ2-3 | . | TRBD2 | TRBV27 | TGTGCCAGCAGTTTTTCTAGCGGGGGCCCGAGGGGCACAGATACGCAGTATTTT | CASSFSSGGPRGTDTQYF
TRBJ2-1 | . | TRBD2 | TRBV7-8 | TGTGCCAGCAGCTTAGTACTAGCGGGGTCCAATGAGCAGTTCTTC | CASSLVLAGSNEQFF
TRBJ2-1 | . | TRBD2 | TRBV6-5 | TGTGCCAGCAGCACTAGCGGCAATGAGCAGTTCTTC | CASSTSGNEQFF
TRBJ1-1 | . | . | TRBV29-1 | TGCAGCGTGAAATGGGAGTTGAACACTGAAGCTTTCTTT | CSVKWELNTEAFF
TRBJ1-5 | . | TRBD1 | TRBV28 | TGTGCCAGCAGTATGACCGGGACAGAGGCCAATCAGCCCCAGCATTTT | CASSMTGTEANQPQHF
TRBJ2-7 | . | . | TRBV7-8 | TGTGCCAGCAGCTTAGGGTCAGGGGACTACGAGCAGTACTTC | CASSLGSGDYEQYF
TRBJ2-2 | . | . | TRBV4-3 | TGCGCCAGCAGCCCATACTCAATTACAGCCTCCGGGGAGCTGTTTTTT | CASSPYSITASGELFF
TRBJ2-5 | . | . | TRBV4-3 | TGCGCCAGCAGCCAAGATCGAAGCAGGGCAGAGACCCAGTACTTC | CASSQDRSRAETQYF
TRBJ2-3 | . | TRBD1 | TRBV9 | TGTGCCAGCAGCGCCCCGGGACAGGGGACCACAGATACGCAGTATTTT | CASSAPGQGTTDTQYF
TRBJ2-7 | once | TRBD2 | TRBV9 | TGTGCCAGCAGCGCCGGACTAGCGGGGGCGCAGTACTTC | CASSAGLAGAQYF
TRBJ1-2 | . | . | TRBV5-1 | TGCGCCAGCAGAGACAGTTTCTATGGCTACACCTTC | CASRDSFYGYTF
TRBJ2-7 | . | . | TRBV18 | TGTGCCAGCTCACCACCGGAGGGATTATCCTACGAGCAGTACTTC | CASSPPEGLSYEQYF
TRBJ1-1 | few | . | TRBV4-1 | TGCGCCAGCTGGGGGGACGGGAATGAAGCTTTCTTT | CASWGDGNEAFF
TRBJ1-5 | . | . | TRBV28 | TGTGCCAGCAGTCCTTCCTATACAGGGTCGGATCAGCCCCAGCATTTT | CASSPSYTGSDQPQHF
TRBJ1-2 | . | TRBD1 | TRBV5-1 | TGCGCCAGCAGCTCCTGGACAGGGGACTATGGCTACACCTTC | CASSSWTGDYGYTF
TRBJ1-1 | . | . | TRBV7-3 | TGTGCCAGCAGCTCGACAGATCTGAACACTGAAGCTTTCTTT | CASSSTDLNTEAFF
TRBJ2-7 | . | . | TRBV7-6 | TGTGCCAGCAGCACCGGAAGCGATAGGTACTTC | CASSTGSDRYF
TRBJ1-6 | . | TRBD1 | TRBV9 | TGTGCCAGCAATGACAGGGGGGGCCATAATTCACCCCTCCACTTT | CASNDRGGHNSPLHF
TRBJ1-1 | . | TRBD1 | TRBV5-4 | TGTGCCAGCAGCTTGGACCGGGACAGGGTAGAAGTAGAAGCTTTCTTT | CASSLDRDRVEVEAFF
TRBJ1-4 | . | TRBD1 | TRBV4-3 | TGCGCCAGCAGCCAAGACCAGACAGGGAACATTAATGAAAAACTGTTTTTT | CASSQDQTGNINEKLFF